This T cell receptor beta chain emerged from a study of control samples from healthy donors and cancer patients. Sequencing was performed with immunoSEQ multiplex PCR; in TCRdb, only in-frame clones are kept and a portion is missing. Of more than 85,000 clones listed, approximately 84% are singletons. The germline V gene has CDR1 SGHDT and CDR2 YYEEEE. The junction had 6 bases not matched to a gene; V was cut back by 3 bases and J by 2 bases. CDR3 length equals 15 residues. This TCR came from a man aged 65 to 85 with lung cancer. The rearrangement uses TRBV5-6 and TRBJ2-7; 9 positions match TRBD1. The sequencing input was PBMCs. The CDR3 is CASSSTGTGTYEQYF. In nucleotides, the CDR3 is TGTGCCAGCAGCTCCACCGGGACAGGGACCTACGAGCAGTACTTC.